These T cell receptor beta chains were read from a single sample in a study of CD4 T cell repertoires in COVID-19. Assay: immunoSEQ multiplex PCR; the TCRdb copy retains only in-frame clones and omits some. The sample carries some 80,000 clones, about four fifths recorded once. The sample in question was CD4+ T cells from peripheral blood, obtained after recovery from COVID-19. Source of these receptors: a human donor who had COVID-19. Both conserved end residues are part of each CDR3. The D gene is left open where the match is weak. For some rows the clone size is stated as once, few or many, or as a class when expanded; others skip it.

D gene: -; J gene: TRBJ2-1; V gene: TRBV7-6; clone size: -; CDR3 DNA: TGTGCCAGCAGCTCTATGGGGACAATCAACAATGAGCAGTTCTTC; CDR3 protein: CASSSMGTINNEQFF
D gene: TRBD2; J gene: TRBJ2-3; V gene: TRBV5-1; clone size: -; CDR3 DNA: TGCGCCAGCAGCTTGGCCCGAACTAGCGGGGGGACAACAGATACGCAGTATTTT; CDR3 protein: CASSLARTSGGTTDTQYF
D gene: -; J gene: TRBJ1-1; V gene: TRBV5-4; clone size: -; CDR3 DNA: TGTGCCAGCAGCCCACAGATGGCAAAATGGGACACTGAAGCTTTCTTT; CDR3 protein: CASSPQMAKWDTEAFF
D gene: -; J gene: TRBJ2-2; V gene: TRBV5-1; clone size: -; CDR3 DNA: TGCGCCAGCAGCTTATTGGGACCCCCCACCGGGGAGCTGTTTTTT; CDR3 protein: CASSLLGPPTGELFF
D gene: -; J gene: TRBJ2-7; V gene: TRBV24-1; clone size: -; CDR3 DNA: TGTGCCACCATAGCCGGGCCCACGCAAGACGAGCAGTACTTC; CDR3 protein: CATIAGPTQDEQYF
D gene: -; J gene: TRBJ2-3; V gene: TRBV5-1; clone size: -; CDR3 DNA: TGCGCCAGCAGCTTGGCCCGAGTAGATACGCAGTATTTT; CDR3 protein: CASSLARVDTQYF
D gene: -; J gene: TRBJ1-2; V gene: TRBV5-1; clone size: -; CDR3 DNA: TGCGCCAGCAGCTTGGGAGACGGTGGGGGCTATGGCTACACCTTC; CDR3 protein: CASSLGDGGGYGYTF
D gene: TRBD2; J gene: TRBJ2-7; V gene: TRBV6-5; clone size: -; CDR3 DNA: TGTGCCAGCGCCGGGGGGGCTGTAAGCTCCTACGAGCAGTACTTC; CDR3 protein: CASAGGAVSSYEQYF
D gene: TRBD2; J gene: TRBJ2-7; V gene: TRBV5-1; clone size: -; CDR3 DNA: TGCGCCAGCAGCTTGGCCAGGGAGGGGTGGGTCTACGAGCAGTACTTC; CDR3 protein: CASSLAREGWVYEQYF
D gene: -; J gene: TRBJ2-5; V gene: TRBV11-2; clone size: -; CDR3 DNA: TGTGCCAGCAGCTCCAACCAAGAGACCCAGTACTTC; CDR3 protein: CASSSNQETQYF
D gene: -; J gene: TRBJ2-7; V gene: TRBV18; clone size: once; CDR3 DNA: TGTGCCAGCTCACCGAGAAGATCGAGCGACGAGCAGTACTTC; CDR3 protein: CASSPRRSSDEQYF
D gene: TRBD1; J gene: TRBJ2-3; V gene: TRBV6-5; clone size: -; CDR3 DNA: TGTGCCAGCCAACCTCTGGGGACAGGGGCAGATACGCAGTATTTT; CDR3 protein: CASQPLGTGADTQYF
D gene: -; J gene: TRBJ2-3; V gene: TRBV2; clone size: -; CDR3 DNA: TGTGCCACGGGGCCAGTCGGCACAGATACGCAGTATTTT; CDR3 protein: CATGPVGTDTQYF
D gene: -; J gene: TRBJ1-4; V gene: TRBV5-1; clone size: -; CDR3 DNA: TGCGCCAGCAGCTTGGAGGGGCTTGGTAATGAAAAACTGTTTTTT; CDR3 protein: CASSLEGLGNEKLFF
D gene: TRBD1; J gene: TRBJ2-3; V gene: TRBV27; clone size: -; CDR3 DNA: TGTGCCAGCAGTAGGGACAGGCCCCCACCACAGAATACGCAGTATTTT; CDR3 protein: CASSRDRPPPQNTQYF
D gene: -; J gene: TRBJ2-2; V gene: TRBV6-5; clone size: -; CDR3 DNA: TGTGCCGCCCGTTCGGGGGCCTGGAACACCGGGGAGCTGTTTTTT; CDR3 protein: CAARSGAWNTGELFF
D gene: -; J gene: TRBJ2-7; V gene: TRBV10-2; clone size: once; CDR3 DNA: TGCGCCAGCAGTGAGTCTCGGGGCGAGCAGTACTTC; CDR3 protein: CASSESRGEQYF
D gene: -; J gene: TRBJ2-3; V gene: TRBV27; clone size: -; CDR3 DNA: TGTGCCAGCAGACGTGGATCGGATACGCAGTATTTT; CDR3 protein: CASRRGSDTQYF
D gene: -; J gene: TRBJ2-5; V gene: TRBV5-1; clone size: -; CDR3 DNA: TGCGGCAGCAGCTTGTCCCTTAGGGCAGAGACCCAGTACTTC; CDR3 protein: CGSSLSLRAETQYF
D gene: -; J gene: TRBJ2-7; V gene: TRBV18; clone size: -; CDR3 DNA: TGTGCCAGCTCACCACTCTCGCCTGGACAACCCCCGAACGAGCAGTACTTC; CDR3 protein: CASSPLSPGQPPNEQYF
D gene: TRBD1; J gene: TRBJ2-4; V gene: TRBV7-9; clone size: -; CDR3 DNA: TGTGCCAGCAGCTCTGGACAGGGTGTGAACATTCAGTACTTC; CDR3 protein: CASSSGQGVNIQYF
D gene: -; J gene: TRBJ2-4; V gene: TRBV3-1/TRBV3-2; clone size: -; CDR3 DNA: TGTGCCAGCAGCCTCCATGAAAACATTCAGTACTTC; CDR3 protein: CASSLHENIQYF
D gene: TRBD2; J gene: TRBJ2-3; V gene: TRBV24-1; clone size: -; CDR3 DNA: TGTGCCACCAGTGATTTTGGGGGGAGCGGGAGCCCAGATACGCAGTATTTT; CDR3 protein: CATSDFGGSGSPDTQYF
D gene: TRBD1; J gene: TRBJ2-7; V gene: TRBV27; clone size: -; CDR3 DNA: TGTGCCAGCAGCCCCCTACGGACAGGGATTAGTAGCACCTACGAGCAGTACTTC; CDR3 protein: CASSPLRTGISSTYEQYF
D gene: -; J gene: TRBJ1-6; V gene: TRBV9; clone size: -; CDR3 DNA: TGTGCCAGCAGCTCGGCCGGGTCTTTTTATTCACCCCTCCACTTT; CDR3 protein: CASSSAGSFYSPLHF
D gene: TRBD2; J gene: TRBJ2-3; V gene: TRBV20-1; clone size: once; CDR3 DNA: TGCAGTGCTAGTAGTCTAGCGGCTAGCACAGATACGCAGTATTTT; CDR3 protein: CSASSLAASTDTQYF
D gene: -; J gene: TRBJ1-2; V gene: TRBV2; clone size: once; CDR3 DNA: TGTGCCAGCAGGGGGGCAGGGACCCTAAACTATGGCTACACCTTC; CDR3 protein: CASRGAGTLNYGYTF
D gene: TRBD2; J gene: TRBJ2-3; V gene: TRBV11-2; clone size: -; CDR3 DNA: TGTGCCAGCCAGCTAGCGGGAGAAGATACGCAGTATTTT; CDR3 protein: CASQLAGEDTQYF
D gene: -; J gene: TRBJ2-7; V gene: TRBV5-1; clone size: -; CDR3 DNA: TGCGCCAGCAGCCCCTTGGGTGGCACCTACGAGCAGTACTTC; CDR3 protein: CASSPLGGTYEQYF
D gene: -; J gene: TRBJ1-1; V gene: TRBV12-5; clone size: -; CDR3 DNA: TGTGCTAGTGGGTGGGATAACACTGAAGCTTTCTTT; CDR3 protein: CASGWDNTEAFF
D gene: -; J gene: TRBJ1-2; V gene: TRBV27; clone size: -; CDR3 DNA: TGTGCCAGCAGTCGACGGGACACAACTAACTATGGCTACACCTTC; CDR3 protein: CASSRRDTTNYGYTF
D gene: -; J gene: TRBJ2-2; V gene: TRBV6-5; clone size: once; CDR3 DNA: TGTGCCAGCTCCGTCGGGGAGGTTTCTACCGGGGAGCTGTTTTTT; CDR3 protein: CASSVGEVSTGELFF
D gene: -; J gene: TRBJ1-5; V gene: TRBV6-6; clone size: once; CDR3 DNA: TGTGCCAGCAGTTACTCAGGGGCAGGAAATCAGCCCCAGCATTTT; CDR3 protein: CASSYSGAGNQPQHF
D gene: -; J gene: TRBJ2-7; V gene: TRBV5-5; clone size: once; CDR3 DNA: TGTGCCAGCAGCTTCGACCGGGCCATCAACTACGAGCAGTACTTC; CDR3 protein: CASSFDRAINYEQYF
D gene: -; J gene: TRBJ1-5; V gene: TRBV3-1/TRBV3-2; clone size: -; CDR3 DNA: TGTGCCAGCAGCCAAGGACGGTCGGGCAATCAGCCCCAGCATTTT; CDR3 protein: CASSQGRSGNQPQHF
D gene: -; J gene: TRBJ1-5; V gene: TRBV6-5; clone size: -; CDR3 DNA: TGTGCCAGCAGCCTGACAGGACGCAATCAGCCCCAGCATTTT; CDR3 protein: CASSLTGRNQPQHF
D gene: TRBD2; J gene: TRBJ2-7; V gene: TRBV6-1; clone size: -; CDR3 DNA: TGTGCCAGCAGTGAAAAAGCGGGAGGCTCCTACGAGCAGTACTTC; CDR3 protein: CASSEKAGGSYEQYF
D gene: TRBD1; J gene: TRBJ2-5; V gene: TRBV4-1; clone size: few; CDR3 DNA: TGCGCCAGCAGCCAAAGGGACAGGGGAGAGACCCAGTACTTC; CDR3 protein: CASSQRDRGETQYF
D gene: -; J gene: TRBJ1-1; V gene: TRBV6-6; clone size: -; CDR3 DNA: -; CDR3 protein: CASSTSGNTEAFF
D gene: -; J gene: TRBJ1-5; V gene: TRBV19; clone size: -; CDR3 DNA: TGTGCCAGTAGTATGGGGTTGCAGCCCCAGCATTTT; CDR3 protein: CASSMGLQPQHF
D gene: -; J gene: TRBJ1-2; V gene: TRBV11-2; clone size: once; CDR3 DNA: TGTGCCAGCAGCTACAGCGAGTATGGCTACACCTTC; CDR3 protein: CASSYSEYGYTF
D gene: -; J gene: TRBJ2-5; V gene: TRBV10-3; clone size: -; CDR3 DNA: TGTGCCGTCCAGGGTATGGTTGGAGAGACCCAGTACTTC; CDR3 protein: CAVQGMVGETQYF
D gene: -; J gene: TRBJ2-6; V gene: TRBV21-1; clone size: -; CDR3 DNA: TGTGCCAGCAGTCCCATTTGGAGGGGCTATGGGGCCAACGTCCTGACTTTC; CDR3 protein: CASSPIWRGYGANVLTF
D gene: TRBD1; J gene: TRBJ1-2; V gene: TRBV5-4; clone size: -; CDR3 DNA: TGTGCCAGCAGCTCTATAGGGGGCGATGGCTACACCTTC; CDR3 protein: CASSSIGGDGYTF
D gene: -; J gene: TRBJ1-3; V gene: TRBV7-9; clone size: -; CDR3 DNA: TGTGCCAGCAGCTTGGGAGGGATCTCTGGAAACACCATATATTTT; CDR3 protein: CASSLGGISGNTIYF
D gene: -; J gene: TRBJ1-1; V gene: TRBV5-1; clone size: -; CDR3 DNA: TGCGCCAGCAGCTTGGCTGGGAGAACAAACACTGAAGCTTTCTTT; CDR3 protein: CASSLAGRTNTEAFF
D gene: TRBD1; J gene: TRBJ1-2; V gene: TRBV15; clone size: -; CDR3 DNA: TGTGCCACCAGCACGGACAGGGAAATCTATGGCTACACCTTC; CDR3 protein: CATSTDREIYGYTF